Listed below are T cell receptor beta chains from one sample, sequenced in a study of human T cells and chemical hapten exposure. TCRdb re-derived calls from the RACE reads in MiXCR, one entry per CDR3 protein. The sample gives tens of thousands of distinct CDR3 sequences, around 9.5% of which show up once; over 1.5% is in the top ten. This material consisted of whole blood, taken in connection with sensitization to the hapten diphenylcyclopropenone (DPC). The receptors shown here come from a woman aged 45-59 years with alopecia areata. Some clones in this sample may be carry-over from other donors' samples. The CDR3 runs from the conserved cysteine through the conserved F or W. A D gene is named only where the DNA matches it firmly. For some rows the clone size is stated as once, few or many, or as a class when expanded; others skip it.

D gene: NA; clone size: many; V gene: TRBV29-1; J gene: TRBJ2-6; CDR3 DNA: TGCAGCGTTGACGACGGCAGCTCTGGGGCCAACGTCCTGACTTTC; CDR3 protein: CSVDDGSSGANVLTF
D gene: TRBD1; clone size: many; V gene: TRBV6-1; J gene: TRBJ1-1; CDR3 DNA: TGTGCCAGCACCAGACAGGGGGCGAACACTGAAGCTTTCTTT; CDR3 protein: CASTRQGANTEAFF
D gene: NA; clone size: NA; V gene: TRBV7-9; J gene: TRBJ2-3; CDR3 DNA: TGTGCCAGCAGCCCTAAGCAACGGGACAGCACAGATACGCAGTATTTT; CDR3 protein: CASSPKQRDSTDTQYF
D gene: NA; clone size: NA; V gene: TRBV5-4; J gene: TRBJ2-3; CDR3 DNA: TGTGCCAGCAGCTTGGCGGGGGCTTTAGATACGCAGTATTTT; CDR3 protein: CASSLAGALDTQYF
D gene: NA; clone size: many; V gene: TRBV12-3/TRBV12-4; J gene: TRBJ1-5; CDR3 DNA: TGTGCCAGCAGTTTTATAGGTAATCAGCCCCAGCATTTT; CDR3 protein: CASSFIGNQPQHF
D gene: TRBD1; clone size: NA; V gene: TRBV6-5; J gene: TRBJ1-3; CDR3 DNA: TGTGCCAGCAGTAGACAGGGTCACTCTGGAAACACCTTATATTTT; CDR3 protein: CASSRQGHSGNTLYF
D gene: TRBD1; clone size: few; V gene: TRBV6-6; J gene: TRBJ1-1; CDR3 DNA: TGTGCCAGCAGTTACACAGGGGCAGGGGGCTTGACTGAAGCTTTCTTT; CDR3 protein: CASSYTGAGGLTEAFF
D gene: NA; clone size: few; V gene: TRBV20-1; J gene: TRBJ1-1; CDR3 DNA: TGCAGTGCTAGGGACTCCGGGTCCACCACTGAAGCTTTCTTT; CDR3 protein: CSARDSGSTTEAFF
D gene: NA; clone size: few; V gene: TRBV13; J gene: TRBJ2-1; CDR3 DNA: TGTGCCAGCAGCGAGACGCCCGGGCCAGACAATGAGCAGTTCTTC; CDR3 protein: CASSETPGPDNEQFF
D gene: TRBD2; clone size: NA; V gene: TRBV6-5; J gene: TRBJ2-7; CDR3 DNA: TGTGCCAGCTCGCCGGGGGGCTACGAGCAGTACTTC; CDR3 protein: CASSPGGYEQYF
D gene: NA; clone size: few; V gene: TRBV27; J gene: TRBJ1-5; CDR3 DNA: TGTGCCAGCCCTTGGGTCCAGCGCAATCAGCCCCAGCATTTT; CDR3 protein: CASPWVQRNQPQHF
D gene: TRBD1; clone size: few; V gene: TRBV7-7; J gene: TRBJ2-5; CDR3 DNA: TGTGCCAGCAGCTTAAGGACAGGGGGCCAAGAGACCCAGTACTTC; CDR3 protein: CASSLRTGGQETQYF
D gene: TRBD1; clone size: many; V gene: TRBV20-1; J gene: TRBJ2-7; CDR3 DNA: TGCAGTGCTAGAGATCCCAGGGGGACCGACGAGCAGTACTTC; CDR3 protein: CSARDPRGTDEQYF
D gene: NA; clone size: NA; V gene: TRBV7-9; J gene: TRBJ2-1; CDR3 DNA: TGTGCCGGTGATTCGGGGGCAAGGAACAATGAGCAGTTCTTC; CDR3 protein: CAGDSGARNNEQFF
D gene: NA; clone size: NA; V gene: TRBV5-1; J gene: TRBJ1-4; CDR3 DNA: TGCGCCAGCAGCTTTGACACCCTTAATGAAAAACTGTTTTTT; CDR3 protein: CASSFDTLNEKLFF
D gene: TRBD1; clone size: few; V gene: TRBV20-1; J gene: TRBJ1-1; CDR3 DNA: TGCAGTGCTAGGGGGGACAGGGGAAAAACTGAAGCTTTCTTT; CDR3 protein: CSARGDRGKTEAFF
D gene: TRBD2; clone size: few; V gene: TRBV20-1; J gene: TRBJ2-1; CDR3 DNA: TGCAGTGCTGAGGGACTAGCGGGTTTGGGGGAGCAGTTCTTC; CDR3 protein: CSAEGLAGLGEQFF
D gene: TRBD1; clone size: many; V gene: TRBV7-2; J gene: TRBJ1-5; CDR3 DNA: TGTGCCAGCAGCTTAGCGGACAGGGCGAATCAGCCCCAGCATTTT; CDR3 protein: CASSLADRANQPQHF
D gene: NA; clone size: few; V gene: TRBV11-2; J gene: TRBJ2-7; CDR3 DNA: TGTGCCAGCAGCTTCACGGGCAGGTACTACGAGCAGTACTTC; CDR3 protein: CASSFTGRYYEQYF
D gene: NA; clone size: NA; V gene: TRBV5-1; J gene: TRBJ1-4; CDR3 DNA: TGCGCCAGCAGCTCGGACCTAGGGGAAAAACTGTTTTTT; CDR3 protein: CASSSDLGEKLFF
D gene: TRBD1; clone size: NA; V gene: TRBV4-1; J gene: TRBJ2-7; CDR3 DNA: TGCGCCAGCAGTAGGGGACAGGGTGCCGACGAGCAGTACTTC; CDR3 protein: CASSRGQGADEQYF
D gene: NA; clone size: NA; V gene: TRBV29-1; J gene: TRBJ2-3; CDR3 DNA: TGCAGCTCGGGGGGCGCAGGCACTCTCACAGATACGCAGTATTTT; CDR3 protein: CSSGGAGTLTDTQYF
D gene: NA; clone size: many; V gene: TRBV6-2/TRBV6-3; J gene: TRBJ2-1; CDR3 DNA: TGTGCCAGCAGGGAAGCGGGACAGTCCTACAATGAGCAGTTCTTC; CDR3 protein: CASREAGQSYNEQFF
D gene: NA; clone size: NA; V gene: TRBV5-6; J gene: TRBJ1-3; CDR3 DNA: TGTGCCAGCAGCTTCTGGAGCTCTGGAAACACCATATATTTT; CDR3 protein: CASSFWSSGNTIYF
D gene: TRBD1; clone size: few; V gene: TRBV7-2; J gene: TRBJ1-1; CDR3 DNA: TGTGCCAGCAGCTTAGATCCAGGGGGCCGTGAAGCTTTCTTT; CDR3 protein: CASSLDPGGREAFF
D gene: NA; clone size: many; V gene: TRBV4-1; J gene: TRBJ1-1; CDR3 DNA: TGCGCCAGCAGCCAAGATCCAGGCCGCAGCGACACTGAAGCTTTCTTT; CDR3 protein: CASSQDPGRSDTEAFF
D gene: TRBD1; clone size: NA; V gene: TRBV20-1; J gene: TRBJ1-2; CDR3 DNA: TGCAGTGCTAGAGAGGACAGGGCTAACTATGGCTACACCTTC; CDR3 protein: CSAREDRANYGYTF
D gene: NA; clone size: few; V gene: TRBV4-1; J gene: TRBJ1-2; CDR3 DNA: TGCGCCAGCAGCCAAGAGTCGGGGGGCTATGGCTACACCTTC; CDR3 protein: CASSQESGGYGYTF
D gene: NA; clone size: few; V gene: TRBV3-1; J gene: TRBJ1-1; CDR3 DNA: TGTGCCAGCAGTCACAGGAGGGGAACCACTGAAGCTTTCTTT; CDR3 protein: CASSHRRGTTEAFF
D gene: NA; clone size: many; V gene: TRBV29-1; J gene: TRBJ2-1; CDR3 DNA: TGCAGCGTAAAAGGACAGACCTACAATGAGCAGTTCTTC; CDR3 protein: CSVKGQTYNEQFF
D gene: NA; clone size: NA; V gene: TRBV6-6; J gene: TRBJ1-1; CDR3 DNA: TGTGCCAGCAACTTACAGGGTGCTAACACTGAAGCTTTCTTT; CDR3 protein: CASNLQGANTEAFF
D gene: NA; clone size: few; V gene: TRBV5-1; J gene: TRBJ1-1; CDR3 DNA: TGCGCCAGCAGCTTCGGGGAAACTGAAGCTTTCTTT; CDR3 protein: CASSFGETEAFF
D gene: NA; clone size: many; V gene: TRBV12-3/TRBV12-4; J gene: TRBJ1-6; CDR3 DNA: TGTGCCAGCAGTTTACGCCCTTCACCCCTCCACTTT; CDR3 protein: CASSLRPSPLHF
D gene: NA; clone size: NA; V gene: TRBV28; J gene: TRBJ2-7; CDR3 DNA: TGTGCCAGCAGTCAAACTAGGTACGAGCAGTACTTC; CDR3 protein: CASSQTRYEQYF
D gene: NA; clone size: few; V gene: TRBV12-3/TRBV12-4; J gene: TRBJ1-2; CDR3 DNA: TGTGCCAGCAGCCCCCAGGGAGGGGGTAACTATGGCTACACCTTC; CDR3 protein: CASSPQGGGNYGYTF
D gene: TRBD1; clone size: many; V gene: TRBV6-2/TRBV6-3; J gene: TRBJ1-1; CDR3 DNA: TGTGCCAGCAGTCCCCCAGACAGGGCCGAAGCTTTCTTT; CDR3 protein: CASSPPDRAEAFF
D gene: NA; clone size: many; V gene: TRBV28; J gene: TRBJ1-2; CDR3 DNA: TGTGCCAGCACCTTGCCTGGCAGCTTGAGGTATGGCTACACCTTC; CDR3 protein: CASTLPGSLRYGYTF
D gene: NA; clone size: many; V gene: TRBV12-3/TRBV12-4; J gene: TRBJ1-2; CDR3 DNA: TGTGCCAGCACACCTGACTACCCTTATGGCTACACCTTC; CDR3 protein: CASTPDYPYGYTF
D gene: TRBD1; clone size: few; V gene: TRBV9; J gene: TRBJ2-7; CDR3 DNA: TGTGCCAGCAGTGACCCCCCCGACAGGGGCGCGGAACCTGTTTACGAGCAGTACTTC; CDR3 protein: CASSDPPDRGAEPVYEQYF
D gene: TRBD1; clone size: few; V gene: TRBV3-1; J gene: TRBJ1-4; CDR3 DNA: TGTGCCAGCAGCCAAGCCGGGACAGCCTTGAATGAAAAACTGTTTTTT; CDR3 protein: CASSQAGTALNEKLFF
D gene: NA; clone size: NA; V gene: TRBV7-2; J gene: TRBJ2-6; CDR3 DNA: TGTGCCAGCAGCGGGCTCCGAGCCAACGTCCTGACTTTC; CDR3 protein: CASSGLRANVLTF
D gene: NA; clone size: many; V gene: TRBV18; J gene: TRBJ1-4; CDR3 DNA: TGTGCCAGCCGCCCGAGAGATGAAAAACTGTTTTTT; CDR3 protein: CASRPRDEKLFF
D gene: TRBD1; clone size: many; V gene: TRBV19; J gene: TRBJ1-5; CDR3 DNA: TGTGCCAGTAGTACACCCGACAGGGGGCTTAGCAATCAGCCCCAGCATTTT; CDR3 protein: CASSTPDRGLSNQPQHF
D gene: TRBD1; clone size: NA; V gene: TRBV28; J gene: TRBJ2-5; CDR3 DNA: TGTGCCAGCAGTTTCCCCCGGGACAGCCCAACGCAAGAGACCCAGTACTTC; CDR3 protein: CASSFPRDSPTQETQYF
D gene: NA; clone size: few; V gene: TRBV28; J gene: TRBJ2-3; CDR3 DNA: TGTGCCAGCAGGGGGTCGTCAGATACGCAGTATTTT; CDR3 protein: CASRGSSDTQYF
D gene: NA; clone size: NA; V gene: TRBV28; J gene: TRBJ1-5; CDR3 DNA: TGTGCCAGCAGTTTCCAGGGAGGCGGTCAGCCCCAGCATTTT; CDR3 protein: CASSFQGGGQPQHF
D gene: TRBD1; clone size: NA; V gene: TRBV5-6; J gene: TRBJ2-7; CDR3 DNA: TGTGCCAGCAGCCGACGACAGGGGGAGTACTTC; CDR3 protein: CASSRRQGEYF